This TCR beta chain is from a study of shared clonotypes between healthy human individuals. CD8 memory comprised CD45RO+ plus CCR7-negative CD45RA+ TemRA cells. Only in-frame clones appear in the TCRdb table, and some are missing; sequencing was by immunoSEQ multiplex PCR. The data show 300,000 to 400,000 clones, around 86% seen once. The CDR3 length is 13 residues. Trimming at V came to 0 bases and at J to 13 bases, leaving 7 bases not matched to a gene. CDR1 and CDR2 from the germline V gene are GTSNPN and SVGIG (reference sequence). V usage is TRBV30 and J usage is TRBJ2-1; TRBD2 aligns across 9 bases. The TCR sequence derives from a man aged 18-30 years in good health. Specimen: memory CD8+ T cells sorted from blood. Subset described: CD45RO+ cells pooled with CCR7-negative TemRA cells. The CDR3 reads CAWSVSVAGAQFF. CDR3 DNA: TGTGCCTGGAGTGTATCGGTAGCGGGGGCCCAGTTCTTC.